This T cell receptor beta chain was sequenced for a study of stem cell transplantation in POMP-related autoinflammatory disease. The V gene's germline CDR1 is SGHDT and CDR2 YYEEEE. With 0 bases removed from V and 5 bases from J, the gap between germline ends came to 8 bases. This CDR3 has 13 residues. The assay was immunoSEQ multiplex PCR, and TCRdb's table has in-frame clones only and misses some. Here the sample spans 9,000 to 10,000 clones, around 79% being singletons. The gene calls are TRBV5-6 and TRBJ2-5, with D perhaps TRBD1 (5 bases). This TCR came from a human patient with POMP-related autoinflammation and immune dysregulation (PRAID). These T cells may partly come from the graft donor. Specimen: CD4+ T cells from PBMCs, collected after stem cell transplantation. The CDR3 DNA sequence: TGTGCCAGCAGCTTGGAAGGGGTGGAGACCCAGTACTTC. It is translated as CASSLEGVETQYF.